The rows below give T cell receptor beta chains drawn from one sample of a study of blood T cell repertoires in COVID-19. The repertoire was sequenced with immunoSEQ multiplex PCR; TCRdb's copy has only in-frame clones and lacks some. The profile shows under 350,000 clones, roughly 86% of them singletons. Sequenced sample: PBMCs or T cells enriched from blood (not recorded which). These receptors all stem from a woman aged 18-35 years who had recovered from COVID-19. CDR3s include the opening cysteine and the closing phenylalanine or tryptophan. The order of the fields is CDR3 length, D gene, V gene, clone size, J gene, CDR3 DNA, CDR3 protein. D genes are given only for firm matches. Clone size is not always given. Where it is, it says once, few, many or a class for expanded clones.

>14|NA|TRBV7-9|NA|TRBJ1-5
TGTGCCAGCAGCCCGACGGCACAGTCCCAGCCCCAGCATTTT
CASSPTAQSQPQHF
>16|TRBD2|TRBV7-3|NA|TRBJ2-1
TGTGCCAGCAGCTCGGGACTAGTGGGCTCCTACAATGAGCAGTTCTTC
CASSSGLVGSYNEQFF
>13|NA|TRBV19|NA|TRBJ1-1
TGTGCCAGTAGCTACAGGTTTGGCACTGAAGCTTTCTTT
CASSYRFGTEAFF
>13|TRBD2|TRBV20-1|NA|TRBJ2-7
TGCAGTGCTAGTTTACGGGAGGTCTACGAGCAGTACTTC
CSASLREVYEQYF
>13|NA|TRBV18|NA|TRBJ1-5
TGTGCCAGCTCACCTCAGGGGAATCAGCCCCAGCATTTT
CASSPQGNQPQHF
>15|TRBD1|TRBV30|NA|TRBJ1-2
TGTGCCTGGAGTACCAATGACAGGGACCTTCATGGCTACACCTTC
CAWSTNDRDLHGYTF
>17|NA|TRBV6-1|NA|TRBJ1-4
TGTGCCAGCAGTGATCCCCGCCGGGGTGCAACTAATGAAAAACTGTTTTTT
CASSDPRRGATNEKLFF
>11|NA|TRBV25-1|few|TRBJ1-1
TGTGCCAGCAGTGGAGGTGAATACGTTTTCTTT
CASSGGEYVFF
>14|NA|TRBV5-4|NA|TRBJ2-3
TGTGCCAGCAGCCGGAGCGGGCGCACAGATACGCAGTATTTT
CASSRSGRTDTQYF
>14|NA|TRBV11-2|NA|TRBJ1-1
TGTGCCAGCAGCTTAGACCTATGGCGGGGTGAAGCTTTCTTT
CASSLDLWRGEAFF
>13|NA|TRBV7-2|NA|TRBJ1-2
TGTGCCAGCAGCTTAGCAGGGGCCTATGGCTACACCTTC
CASSLAGAYGYTF
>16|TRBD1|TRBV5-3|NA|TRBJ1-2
TGTGCCAGAAGCTTGGTCGACAGGGTTTCTAACTATGGCTACACCTTC
CARSLVDRVSNYGYTF
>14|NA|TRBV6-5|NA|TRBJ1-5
TGTGCCAGCTCCTCAACTTATAGCAATCAGCCCCAGCATTTT
CASSSTYSNQPQHF
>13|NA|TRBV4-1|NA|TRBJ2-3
TGCGCCAGCAGCCAACAGAACACAGATACGCAGTATTTT
CASSQQNTDTQYF
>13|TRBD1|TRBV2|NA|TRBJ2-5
TGTGCCAGCAGCGGGGACAGCGAAGAGACCCAGTACTTC
CASSGDSEETQYF
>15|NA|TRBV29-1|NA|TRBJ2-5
TGCAGCGTTGAAGATCGCGGACTATTAAGAGAGACCCAGTACTTC
CSVEDRGLLRETQYF
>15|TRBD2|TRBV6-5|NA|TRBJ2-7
TGTGCCAGCACCCAGGTGCTAGCGGGAGCACTCGAGCAGTACTTC
CASTQVLAGALEQYF
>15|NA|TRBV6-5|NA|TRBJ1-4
TGTGCCAGCAGTCGGGACTCACGGGCGTGGGAAAAACTGTTTTTT
CASSRDSRAWEKLFF